Below, one TCR beta chain is given with its context. Its target is not known. This sample is part of a study of shared clonotypes between healthy human individuals. Study-wide results and limits: Larger richness was generally estimated for naive than memory subsets.

Division of CD4+ cells produced a CD45RA+ naive subset and a CD45RA-negative memory subset. Germline CDR1 MDHEN, CDR2 SYDVKM. V lost 2 bases and J lost 7; bases outside the gene matches: 4. The length of the CDR3 is 13 residues. Produced via immunoSEQ multiplex PCR; TCRdb's table is partial and in-frame only. The repertoire consists of about 1.1 million clones, with roughly 80% occurring once and the leading ten covering approximately 0.9%. The chain carries TRBV28 and TRBJ1-2; 7 bases match TRBD1. This TCR derives from a man between 18 and 29 years old in good health. Some clones in this sample may be carry-over from other donors' samples. Specimen: memory CD4+ T cells from PBMCs. Subset meaning: CD45RA-negative fraction. CDR3 loop: CASSLGTARGYTF. As DNA, the CDR3 is TGTGCCAGCAGTTTAGGGACAGCCCGTGGCTACACCTTC.